This TCR beta chain was captured by sequencing in a study of CXCR3-negative and CXCR3-positive naive CD8 T cells. In the study overall: Some 130 million TRB reads were obtained overall (about 1.5 +/- 0.3 million per library). Study-level findings and limits: For CXCR3-positive naive cells, TRB CDR3s were more hydrophobic than those of CXCR3-negative naive cells.

By frequency, this clonotype registers medium-sized (0.01 to 0.1%). Its antigen is not identified. CDR3 length: 21 residues. CDR1 and CDR2 from the germline V gene are MNHNY and SVGAGI (reference sequence). Through 5' RACE with UMI labels, the TRB cDNA libraries were prepared. TCRdb re-called the 5' RACE reads; one entry per CDR3 protein, DNA not given. The sample table sets out about 98,000 distinct CDR3 sequences. This chain links TRBV6-6 with TRBJ2-1; TCRdb's D call, TRBD1, is unchecked because there is no DNA. The sample comprised naive CXCR3+ CD8+ T cells from blood. Subset meaning: CD45RO-CCR7+CD27+CD95- naive CD8+ T cells expressing CXCR3 (TNR3+). The sequence derives from a human donor in good health. Some clones in this sample may be carry-over from other donors' samples. The CDR3 protein is CASSYSPHGGTVSRRDNEQFF.